This T cell receptor beta chain was identified in a study of beta chain features in type 1 diabetes. General observations from the study: Any HLA-type effect on TCRB rearrangement remained unresolved here. Type 1 diabetes patients had moderately but significantly shorter TCRB CDR3s in all four CD4+ subsets.

Isolation of CD4+ naive, central memory, regulatory and stem cell-like memory cells was achieved by sorting via CD45RO/CCR7/CD25/CD127/CD95/CD27. The entirety of the isolated RNA underwent reverse transcription, so expressed TCRB transcripts were sequenced. Sequencing used immunoSEQ multiplex PCR; TCRdb keeps in-frame clones, though not all of them. Of some 270,000 clones listed, 7% to 9% were seen once; the top ten hold over 0.8%. This clone was seen a few times. The antigen remains unidentified. The V end lost 1 base, the J end lost 5 bases, and 10 bases lay between the germline ends. Germline CDR1 SGHAT, CDR2 FQNNGV. The CDR3 has 14 amino acids.

The sample taken for sequencing was central memory CD4+ T cells from blood. The sequence derives from a woman between 18 and 29 years old in good health. The J gene is TRBJ2-3, the V gene TRBV11-2; tentatively, D is TRBD1 or TRBD2 (5 bases each). CDR3: CASSLGSGGDTQYF. The CDR3 DNA sequence: TGTGCCAGCAGCTTAGGATCTGGGGGAGATACGCAGTATTTT.